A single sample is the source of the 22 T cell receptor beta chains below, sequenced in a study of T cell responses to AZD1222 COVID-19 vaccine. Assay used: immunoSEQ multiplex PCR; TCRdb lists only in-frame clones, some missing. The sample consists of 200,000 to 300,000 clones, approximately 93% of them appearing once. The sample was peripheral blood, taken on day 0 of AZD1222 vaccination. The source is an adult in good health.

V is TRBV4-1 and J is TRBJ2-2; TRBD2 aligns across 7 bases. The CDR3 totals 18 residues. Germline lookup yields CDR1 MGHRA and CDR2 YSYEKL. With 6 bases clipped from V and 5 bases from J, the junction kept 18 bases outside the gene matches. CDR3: CASRLESGTQMRTGELFF. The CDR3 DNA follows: TGCGCCAGCAGGCTCGAGAGCGGGACCCAGATGAGGACCGGGGAGCTGTTTTTT.

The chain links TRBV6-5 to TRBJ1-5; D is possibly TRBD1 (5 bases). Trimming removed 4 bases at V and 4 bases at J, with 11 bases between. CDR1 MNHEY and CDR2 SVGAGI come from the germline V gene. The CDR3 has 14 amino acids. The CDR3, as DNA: TGTGCCAGCAGTTGGGGCAGGACGAATCAGCCCCAGCATTTT. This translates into CASSWGRTNQPQHF.

The CDR3 DNA follows: TGTGCCAGCGGACAGGGCAATGGAAACACCATATATTTT. Amino acids: CASGQGNGNTIYF. The rearrangement links TRBV28 to TRBJ1-3; 8 bases are a match to TRBD1. V dropped 8 bases and J dropped 3; count of bases not matched to a gene: 3. This CDR3 is built from 13 residues. Germline CDR1 is MDHEN and CDR2 is SYDVKM.

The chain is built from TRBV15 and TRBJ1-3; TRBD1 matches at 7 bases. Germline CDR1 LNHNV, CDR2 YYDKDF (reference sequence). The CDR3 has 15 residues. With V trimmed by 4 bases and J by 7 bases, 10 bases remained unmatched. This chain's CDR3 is CATSTEGTVGNTIYF. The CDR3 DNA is TGTGCCACCAGCACTGAGGGGACAGTCGGCAACACCATATATTTT.

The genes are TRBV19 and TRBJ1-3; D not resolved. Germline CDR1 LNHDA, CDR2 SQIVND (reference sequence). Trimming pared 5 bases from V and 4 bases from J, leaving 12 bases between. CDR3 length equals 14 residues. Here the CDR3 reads CASSPRGGGNTIYF. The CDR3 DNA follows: TGTGCCAGTAGTCCTCGTGGAGGGGGAAACACCATATATTTT.

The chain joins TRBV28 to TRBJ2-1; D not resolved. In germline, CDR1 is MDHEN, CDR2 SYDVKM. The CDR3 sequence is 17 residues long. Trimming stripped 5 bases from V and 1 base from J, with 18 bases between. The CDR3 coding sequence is TGTGCCAGCAGTCCCTCGGTTATGAGCATTTCCTACAATGAGCAGTTCTTC. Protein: CASSPSVMSISYNEQFF.

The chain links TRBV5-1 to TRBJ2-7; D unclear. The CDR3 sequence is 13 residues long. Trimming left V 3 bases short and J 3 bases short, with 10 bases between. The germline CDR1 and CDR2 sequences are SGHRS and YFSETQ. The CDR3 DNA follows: TGCGCCAGCAGCTCCGGACCGGGCTACGAGCAGTACTTC. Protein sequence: CASSSGPGYEQYF.

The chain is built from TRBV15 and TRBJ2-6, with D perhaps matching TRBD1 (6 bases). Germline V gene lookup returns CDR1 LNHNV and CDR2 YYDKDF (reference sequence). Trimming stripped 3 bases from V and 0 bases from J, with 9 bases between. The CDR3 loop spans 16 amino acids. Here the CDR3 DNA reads TGTGCCACCAGCAGCAAGGGGGACTCTGGGGCCAACGTCCTGACTTTC. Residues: CATSSKGDSGANVLTF.

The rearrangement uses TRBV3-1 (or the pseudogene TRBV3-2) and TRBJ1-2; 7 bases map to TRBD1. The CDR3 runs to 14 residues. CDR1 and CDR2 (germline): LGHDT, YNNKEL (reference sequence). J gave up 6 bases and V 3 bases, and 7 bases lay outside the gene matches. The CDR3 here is CASSQTGFSNGYTF. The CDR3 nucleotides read TGTGCCAGCAGCCAGACAGGGTTCAGCAATGGCTACACCTTC.

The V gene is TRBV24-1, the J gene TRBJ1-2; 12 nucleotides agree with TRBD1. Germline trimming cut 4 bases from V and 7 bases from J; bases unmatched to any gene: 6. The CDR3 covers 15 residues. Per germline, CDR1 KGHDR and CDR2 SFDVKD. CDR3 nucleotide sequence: TGTGCCACCAGTGACTCCGGGACAGGGGGCCGTGGCTACACCTTC. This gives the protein CATSDSGTGGRGYTF.

The CDR3 is CASSYMFLRDSPLHF. The CDR3 nucleotides read TGTGCCAGCAGTTATATGTTCCTCCGAGATTCACCCCTCCACTTT. The J gene is TRBJ1-6, the V gene TRBV6-2 or TRBV6-3; D is ambiguous. The germline V and J ends were trimmed by 3 bases and 8 bases, with 14 bases remaining between them. CDR1 MNHEY and CDR2 SVGEGT come from the germline V gene. The CDR3 is made up of 15 amino acids.

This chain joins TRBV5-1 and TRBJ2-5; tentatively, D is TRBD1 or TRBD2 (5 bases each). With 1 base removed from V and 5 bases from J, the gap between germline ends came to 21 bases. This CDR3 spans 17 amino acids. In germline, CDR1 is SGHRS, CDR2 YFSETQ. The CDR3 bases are TGCGCCAGCAGCTTGAGCCCTGTTGACAGCCGGAGGGAGACCCAGTACTTC. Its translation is CASSLSPVDSRRETQYF.

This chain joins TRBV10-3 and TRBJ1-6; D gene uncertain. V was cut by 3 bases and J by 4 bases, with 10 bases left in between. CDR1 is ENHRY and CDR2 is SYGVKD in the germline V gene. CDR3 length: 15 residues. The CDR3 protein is CAISDQTLYNSPLHF. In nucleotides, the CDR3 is TGTGCCATCAGTGACCAGACACTGTATAATTCACCCCTCCACTTT.

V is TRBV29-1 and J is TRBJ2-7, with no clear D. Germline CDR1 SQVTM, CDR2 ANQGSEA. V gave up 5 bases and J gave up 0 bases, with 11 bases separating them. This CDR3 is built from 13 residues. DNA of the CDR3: TGCAGCGTTTTGAAGCGCTTCTCCTACGAGCAGTACTTC. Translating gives CSVLKRFSYEQYF.

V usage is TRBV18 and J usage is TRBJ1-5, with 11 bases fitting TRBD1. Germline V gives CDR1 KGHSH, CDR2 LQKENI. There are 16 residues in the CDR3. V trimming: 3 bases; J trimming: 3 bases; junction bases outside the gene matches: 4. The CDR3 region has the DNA TGTGCCAGCTCACCCGGGACAGGGGGTGCCAATCAGCCCCAGCATTTT. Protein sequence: CASSPGTGGANQPQHF.

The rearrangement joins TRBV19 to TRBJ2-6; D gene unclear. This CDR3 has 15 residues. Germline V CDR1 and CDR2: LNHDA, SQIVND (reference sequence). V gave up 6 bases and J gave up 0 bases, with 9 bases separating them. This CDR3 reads CASRSLSSGANVLTF. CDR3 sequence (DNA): TGTGCCAGTAGGAGTCTAAGCTCTGGGGCCAACGTCCTGACTTTC.

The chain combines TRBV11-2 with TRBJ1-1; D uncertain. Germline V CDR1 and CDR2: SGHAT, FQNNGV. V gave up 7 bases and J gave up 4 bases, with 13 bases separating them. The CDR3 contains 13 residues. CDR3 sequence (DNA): TGTGCCAGCACCAGACTCCCGTTCACTGAAGCTTTCTTT. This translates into CASTRLPFTEAFF.

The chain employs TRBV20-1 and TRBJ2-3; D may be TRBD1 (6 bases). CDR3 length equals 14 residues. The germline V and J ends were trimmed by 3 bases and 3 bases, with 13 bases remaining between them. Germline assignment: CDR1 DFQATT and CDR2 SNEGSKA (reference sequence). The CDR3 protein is CSASPGTSTDTQYF. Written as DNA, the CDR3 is TGCAGTGCTAGTCCTGGGACATCTACAGATACGCAGTATTTT.

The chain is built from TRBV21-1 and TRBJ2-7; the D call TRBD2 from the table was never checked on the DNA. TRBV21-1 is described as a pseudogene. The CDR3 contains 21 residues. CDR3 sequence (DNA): TGTGCCAGCAGCAAAGGTCTTGGGACACCAGGGAAAACTAGCGGGAGTTACGAGCAGTACTTC. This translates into CASSKGLGTPGKTSGSYEQYF.

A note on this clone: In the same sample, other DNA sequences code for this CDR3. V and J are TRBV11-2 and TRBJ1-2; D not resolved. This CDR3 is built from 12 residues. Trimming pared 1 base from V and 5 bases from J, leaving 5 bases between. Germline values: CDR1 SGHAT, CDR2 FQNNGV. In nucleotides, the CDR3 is TGTGCCAGCAGCTTAGTCGGATATGGCTACACCTTC. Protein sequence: CASSLVGYGYTF.

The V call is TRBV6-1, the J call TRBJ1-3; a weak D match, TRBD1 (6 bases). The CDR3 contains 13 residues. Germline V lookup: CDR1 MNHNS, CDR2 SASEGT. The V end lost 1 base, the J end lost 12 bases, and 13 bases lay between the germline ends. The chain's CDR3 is CASSEGTARGIYF. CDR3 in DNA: TGTGCCAGCAGTGAAGGGACAGCCCGGGGCATATATTTT.

This chain's CDR3 is CASSTGGGVGTEAFF. Here the CDR3 DNA reads TGTGCCAGCAGCACAGGGGGAGGAGTGGGCACTGAAGCTTTCTTT. This chain joins TRBV7-2 and TRBJ1-1, with 8 bases lining up with TRBD1. The CDR3 spans 15 residues. The V gene end was trimmed by 5 bases and the J gene end by 4 bases; junction bases not matched to a gene: 9. Germline-derived CDR1 and CDR2 are SGHTA and FQGNSA.